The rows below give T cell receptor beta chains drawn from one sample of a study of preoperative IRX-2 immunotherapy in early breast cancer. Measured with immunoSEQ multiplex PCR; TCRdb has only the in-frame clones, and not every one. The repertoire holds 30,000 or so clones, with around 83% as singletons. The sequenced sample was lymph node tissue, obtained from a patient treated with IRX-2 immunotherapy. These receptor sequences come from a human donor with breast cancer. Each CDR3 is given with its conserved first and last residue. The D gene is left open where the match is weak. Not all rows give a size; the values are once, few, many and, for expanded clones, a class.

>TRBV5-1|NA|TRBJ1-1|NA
TGCGCCAGCAGCCCAGGTAGGGGGTTGAACACTGAAGCTTTCTTT
CASSPGRGLNTEAFF
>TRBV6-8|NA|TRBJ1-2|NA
TGTGCCAGCAGCCACAGGGAGGACGGCTACACCTTC
CASSHREDGYTF
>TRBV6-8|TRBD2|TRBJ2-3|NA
TGTGCCAGCAGCGGACTAGCGGGCCGAACAGATACGCAGTATTTT
CASSGLAGRTDTQYF
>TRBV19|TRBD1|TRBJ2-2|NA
TGTGCCAGTAGTCAAGGACAGGGTGGCGGGGAGCTGTTTTTT
CASSQGQGGGELFF
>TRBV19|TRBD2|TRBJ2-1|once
TGTGCCAGTAGTATAAGGGGGGCTAGCGGGAACCCCGAGGGTGAGCAGTTCTTC
CASSIRGASGNPEGEQFF
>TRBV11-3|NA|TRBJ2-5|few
TGTGCCAGCAGCTCAGGACTTGTCTGGGGGGAGACCCAGTACTTC
CASSSGLVWGETQYF
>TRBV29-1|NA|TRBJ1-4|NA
TGCAGCGTTGCGGGCGGGACGGGTAATGAAAAACTGTTTTTT
CSVAGGTGNEKLFF
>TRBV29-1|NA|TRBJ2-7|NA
TGCAGCGTTGTACTTGCTAGCTCCTACGAGCAGTACTTC
CSVVLASSYEQYF
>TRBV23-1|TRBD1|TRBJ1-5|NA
TGCGCCAGCAGCCAAGCAGGGGGCGAACAGCCCCAGCATTTT
CASSQAGGEQPQHF
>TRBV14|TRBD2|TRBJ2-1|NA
TGTGCCAGCAGCCAAGATCCGCTTAGCGGGGGGGCCTATGAGCAGTTCTTC
CASSQDPLSGGAYEQFF
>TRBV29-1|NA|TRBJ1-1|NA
TGCAGCGTAAGACGAAGGACGGACACTGAAGCTTTCTTT
CSVRRRTDTEAFF
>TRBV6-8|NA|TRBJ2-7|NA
TGTGCCAGCAGTTACGCTGGCGGCCACGACGAGCAGTACTTC
CASSYAGGHDEQYF
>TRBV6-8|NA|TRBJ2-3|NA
TGTGCCAGCAGTTACTTTTCAGTGGCAGATACGCAGTATTTT
CASSYFSVADTQYF
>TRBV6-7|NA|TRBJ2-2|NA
TGTGCCAGCAGTGGCGATCCGTATGGAGGGGCCGGGGAGCTGTTTTTT
CASSGDPYGGAGELFF
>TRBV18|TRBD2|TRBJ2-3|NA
TGTGCCAGCTCACCGGTTTGGTCAGGGACTAGCGGGGGAGCTTTCACAGATACGCAGTATTTT
CASSPVWSGTSGGAFTDTQYF
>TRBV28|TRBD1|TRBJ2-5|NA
TGTGCCAGCAGTTTTCGTAGGGACAGCAAAACCTACCAAGAGACCCAGTACTTC
CASSFRRDSKTYQETQYF
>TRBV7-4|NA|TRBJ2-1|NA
TGTGCCAGCAGCCCACGGAGTTCCGGCATGCAGTTCTTC
CASSPRSSGMQFF
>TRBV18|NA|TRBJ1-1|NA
TGTGCCAGCTCACCATATCGAACAGGGTACACTGAAGCTTTCTTT
CASSPYRTGYTEAFF
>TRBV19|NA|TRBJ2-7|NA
TGTGCCAGTAGTATGAGTCTGGGGACCTACGAGCAGTACTTC
CASSMSLGTYEQYF
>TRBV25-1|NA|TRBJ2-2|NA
TGTGCCAGCAGTGGATTTCCGGGACCCCGGGGGACCGGGGAGCTGTTTTTT
CASSGFPGPRGTGELFF
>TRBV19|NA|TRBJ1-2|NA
TGTGCCAGTAGTATACTCGGCAGACCCTATGGCTACACCTTC
CASSILGRPYGYTF
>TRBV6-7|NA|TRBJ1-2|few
TGTGCCAGCAGTCTTGCCGGAGGACCGTATGGCTACACCTTC
CASSLAGGPYGYTF
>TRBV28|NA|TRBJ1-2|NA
TGTGCCAGCAGTTTTCAATTTAGTTACTATGGCTACACCTTC
CASSFQFSYYGYTF
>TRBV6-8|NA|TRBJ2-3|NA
TGTGCCAGCAATCACGTCGGGGCAGGAGATACGCAGTATTTT
CASNHVGAGDTQYF
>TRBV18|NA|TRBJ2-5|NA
TGTGCCAGCTCACAGGGGGTCGGCGGGGAGACCCAGTACTTC
CASSQGVGGETQYF
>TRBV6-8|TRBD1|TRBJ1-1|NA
TGTGCCAGCAGTCGGGGACAGGGGGCATACATGAACACTGAAGCTTTCTTT
CASSRGQGAYMNTEAFF
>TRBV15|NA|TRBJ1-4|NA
TGTGCCACCAGCAGGCCCACAGGGAGGGAAAAACTGTTTTTT
CATSRPTGREKLFF
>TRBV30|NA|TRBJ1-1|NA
TGTGCCTGGAGTCGGCAGGGTGTGAACACTGAAGCTTTCTTT
CAWSRQGVNTEAFF
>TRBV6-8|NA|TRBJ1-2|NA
TGTGCCACCCGCCTCGACACCCTTTCCTATGGCTACACCTTC
CATRLDTLSYGYTF
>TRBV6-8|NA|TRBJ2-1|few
TGTGCCAGCAGTAATACGGACCCTAATGGAAATTTCTTC
CASSNTDPNGNFF
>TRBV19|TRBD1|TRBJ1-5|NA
TGTGCCAGTAGTATCCCAACAGGGGTGCTGAGGAATCAGCCCCAGCATTTT
CASSIPTGVLRNQPQHF
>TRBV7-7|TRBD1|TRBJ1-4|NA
TGTGCCAGCAGCTCAACCCGGGACAGCGCCGTAACGAGTGAAAAACTGTTTTTT
CASSSTRDSAVTSEKLFF
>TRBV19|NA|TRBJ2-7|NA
TGTGCCAGTAGCCCCAGGGGCGGAGAGCAGTACTTC
CASSPRGGEQYF
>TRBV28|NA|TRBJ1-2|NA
TGTGCCAGCAGTTTACAACCCGGTTATCGCTACACCTTC
CASSLQPGYRYTF
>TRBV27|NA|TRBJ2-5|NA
TGTGCCAGCAGGGAGACCGTAGGGAGAGAGACCCAGTACTTC
CASRETVGRETQYF
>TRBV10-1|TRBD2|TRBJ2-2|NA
TGCGCCAGCGGGAGGGCCGGGGAGCTGTTTTTT
CASGRAGELFF
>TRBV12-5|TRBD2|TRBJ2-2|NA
TGTGCCAGCCCGAGGGTGGCGGGAGGGCGTGGCGGGGAGCTGTTTTTT
CASPRVAGGRGGELFF
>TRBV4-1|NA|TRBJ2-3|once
TGCGCCAGCAGTGTTGAGGTGGCAGATACGCAGTATTTT
CASSVEVADTQYF
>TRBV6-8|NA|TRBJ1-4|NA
TGTGCCAGCGGGGGGGACTATGCAACTAATGAAAAACTGTTTTTT
CASGGDYATNEKLFF
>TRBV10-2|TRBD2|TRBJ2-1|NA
TGCGCCAGCTCGGGACTAGCCGACAATGAGCAGTTCTTC
CASSGLADNEQFF
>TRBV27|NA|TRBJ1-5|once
TGTGCCAGCAGTTTATCGTTCTCGACCCCCCAGCATTTT
CASSLSFSTPQHF
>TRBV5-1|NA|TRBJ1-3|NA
TGCGCCAGCAGCTTGCTAGGGAGGTCAGGAAACACCATATATTTT
CASSLLGRSGNTIYF
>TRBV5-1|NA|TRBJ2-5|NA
TGCGCCAGCAGCCAAGTGGGCGTCCAAGAGACCCAGTACTTC
CASSQVGVQETQYF
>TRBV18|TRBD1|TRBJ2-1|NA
TGTGCCAGCTCACCATACCAGGGGGCCTACAATGAGCAGTTCTTC
CASSPYQGAYNEQFF
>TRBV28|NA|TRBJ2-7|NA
TGTGCCAGCAGTTTCAGGACAGCTTACTCCTACGAGCAGTACTTC
CASSFRTAYSYEQYF
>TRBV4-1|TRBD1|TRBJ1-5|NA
TGCGCCAGCAGCCAAGCGCACCGACAGGGTAGCAATCAGCCCCAGCATTTT
CASSQAHRQGSNQPQHF
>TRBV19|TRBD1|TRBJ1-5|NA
TGTGCCAGTAGTATTGCGGCCCCGACAGGGCTGTATAGCAATCAGCCCCAGCATTTT
CASSIAAPTGLYSNQPQHF
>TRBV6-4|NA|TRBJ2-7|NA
TGTGCCAGCAGTTACAACAGAGAGCAGTACTTC
CASSYNREQYF
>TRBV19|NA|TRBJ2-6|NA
TGTGCCAGTAGTATTAATTACTCTGGGGCCAACGTCCTGACTTTC
CASSINYSGANVLTF
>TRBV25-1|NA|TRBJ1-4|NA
TGTGCCAGCAGTCCTGTGGGCCTCCGGCGGGAAAAGCTGTTTTTT
CASSPVGLRREKLFF
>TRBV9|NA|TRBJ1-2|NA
TGTGCCAGCAGCGTAGGGTACGGCTATGGCTACACCTTC
CASSVGYGYGYTF
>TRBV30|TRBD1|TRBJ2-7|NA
TGTGCCTGGAGTGTACAGAAGGGGGCGCGTTTTACCTACGAGCAGTACTTC
CAWSVQKGARFTYEQYF
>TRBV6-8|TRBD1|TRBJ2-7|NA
TGTGCCAGTACAGGGGCCCATGTGGGGGAGCAGTACTTC
CASTGAHVGEQYF
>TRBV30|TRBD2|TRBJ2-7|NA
TGTGCCTGGACTAGCGGGGGAGCCTACGAGCAGTACTTC
CAWTSGGAYEQYF
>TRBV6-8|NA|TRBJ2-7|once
TGTGCCAGCAGTTTGGCGGGACCTGGGGAGCAGTACTTC
CASSLAGPGEQYF